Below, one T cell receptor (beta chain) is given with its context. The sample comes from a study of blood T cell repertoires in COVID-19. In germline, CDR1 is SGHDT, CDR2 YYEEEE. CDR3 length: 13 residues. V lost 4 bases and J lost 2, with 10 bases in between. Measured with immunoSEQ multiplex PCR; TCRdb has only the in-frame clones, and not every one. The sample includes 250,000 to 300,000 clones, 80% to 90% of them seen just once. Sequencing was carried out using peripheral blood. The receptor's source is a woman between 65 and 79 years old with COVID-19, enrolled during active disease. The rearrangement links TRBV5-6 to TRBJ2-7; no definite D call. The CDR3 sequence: CASSPSQAYEQYF. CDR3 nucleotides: TGTGCCAGCAGCCCGTCGCAGGCCTACGAGCAGTACTTC.